This passage covers 27 T cell receptor beta chains from one sample sequenced in a study of blood T cells in healthy people across ages. Combining a sample-barcoded 5' primer with a J-beta primer mix, a second PCR ran for roughly 7 to 11 cycles. TCRdb redid the calling of the 5' RACE reads with MiXCR, one entry per CDR3 protein. The sample shows 1.5 million or so distinct CDR3 sequences, approximately 38% of them seen only once. The material sequenced was blood. The source is a young woman in good health.

This sequence joins TRBV5-1 and TRBJ2-3; possible D gene TRBD2, 5 bases. The CDR3 is made up of 14 amino acids. V lost 7 bases and J 2 bases, leaving 14 bases between the germline ends. CDR1 is SGHRS and CDR2 is YFSETQ in the germline V gene. The chain's CDR3 is CASQEAGFTDTQYF. As DNA, the CDR3 is TGCGCCAGCCAGGAGGCGGGTTTCACAGATACGCAGTATTTT.

The chain has TRBV27 and TRBJ2-7, with 15 bases matching TRBD2. From germline, CDR1 is MNHEY and CDR2 SMNVEV (reference sequence). The CDR3 has 18 residues. V shed 0 bases, J shed 3 bases, and the junction held 6 bases outside the gene matches. DNA of the CDR3: TGTGCCAGCAGTTTATCGGGACTAGCGGGAGGCCTTTACTACGAGCAGTACTTC. This encodes CASSLSGLAGGLYYEQYF.

The chain joins TRBV10-2 to TRBJ2-5; 11 bases align to TRBD2. The tail of the sequence fits TRBJ2-7 better, so the J call may be wrong. This CDR3 region has 17 residues. Germline CDR1 WSHSY, CDR2 SAAADI. CDR3 bases: TGCGCCAGCAGTCCTCCGCTAGCGGGAGGCTATTTGGCCGAGCAGTACTTC. Its translation is CASSPPLAGGYLAEQYF.

V gene TRBV10-2 combines with J gene TRBJ2-4; TRBD2 might be the D (5 bases). The J call may be faulty, since TRBJ2-7 better matches the DNA end. This CDR3 has 14 amino acids. CDR1 WSHSY and CDR2 SAAADI come from the germline V gene. For the CDR3, the DNA is TGCGCCAGCAGTGAGGGGAGTGGGTCTGACGAGCAGTACTTC. Its protein is CASSEGSGSDEQYF.

The V gene is TRBV7-2, the J gene TRBJ2-7; D is unclear. The length of the CDR3 is 13 residues. Germline V gene lookup returns CDR1 SGHTA and CDR2 FQGNSA. V lost 1 base and J lost 3, with 7 bases in between. CDR3 bases: TGTGCCAGCAGCTTAGAGATAGGCTACGAGCAGTACTTC. It codes for CASSLEIGYEQYF.

This clonotype was detected a few times. This chain links TRBV3-1 with TRBJ2-1; TRBD2 is a possible D gene (7 bases). The CDR3 length is 16 residues. V was cut by 3 bases and J by 14 bases, with 26 bases left in between. Germline V gene sequence: CDR1 LGHDT, CDR2 YNNKEL (reference sequence). The CDR3 sequence: CASSQARTGGAKFEFF. The CDR3, as DNA: TGTGCCAGCAGCCAGGCCCGGACTGGGGGGGCCAAATTTGAGTTCTTC.

The chain carries TRBV11-2 and TRBJ2-2; D not resolved. This CDR3 has 13 amino acids. V was clipped by 5 bases and J by 6 bases, with 10 bases between them. The germline gives CDR1 SGHAT, CDR2 FQNNGV. The CDR3 DNA reads TGTGCCAGCAGCCCCTGGGATTCCGGGGAGCTGTTTTTT. As protein: CASSPWDSGELFF.

This clonotype was counted only a few times. V and J are TRBV28 and TRBJ1-5; no definite D call. Germline V gene sequence: CDR1 MDHEN, CDR2 SYDVKM. The CDR3 is 9 amino acids. V lost 11 bases, J lost 5 bases, and 4 bases lay in between. The DNA of the CDR3 is TGTGCCGCCCATCAGCCCCAGCATTTT. Its protein product is CAAHQPQHF.

The chain is built from TRBV5-1 and TRBJ2-5; no clear D. V shed 0 bases and J shed 1 base, with 7 bases lying between them. The V gene's germline CDR1 is SGHRS and CDR2 YFSETQ. The length of the CDR3 is 14 residues. CDR3 amino acids: CASSLGWSQETQYF. CDR3 in DNA: TGCGCCAGCAGCTTGGGGTGGTCCCAAGAGACCCAGTACTTC.

On this clonotype: A junction boundary mismatches the germline segment, possibly from a read error. This chain joins TRBV10-3 and TRBJ2-7; D is uncertain. This CDR3 region has 12 residues. Germline assignment: CDR1 ENHRY and CDR2 SYGVKD. The DNA of the CDR3 is TGTGCCATCAGTGAGGGTACCTACGGGCAGTACTTC. Translated, it gives CAISEGTYGQYF.

As for this clonotype: A much larger clone differs by one base, so this may be a read error. The V gene is TRBV4-1, the J gene TRBJ2-7, with 8 bases fitting TRBD1. The CDR3 has 14 residues. The V segment lost 2 bases and the J segment 3 bases; nucleotides outside the gene matches: 3. Germline CDR1 reads MGHRA; CDR2 reads YSYEKL. CDR3 sequence reads: CASSQRTGLYEQYF. DNA of the CDR3: TGCGCCAGCAGCCAACGGACAGGGCTCTACGAGCAGTACTTC.

The J gene is TRBJ1-1, the V gene TRBV7-2, with D unresolved. The CDR3 covers 14 residues. The germline gives CDR1 SGHTA, CDR2 FQGNSA. V lost 6 bases and J 1 base, leaving 12 bases between the germline ends. In nucleotides, the CDR3 is TGTGCCAGCAGTTGGGATGCAGGGAACACTGAAGCTTTCTTT. This sequence encodes CASSWDAGNTEAFF. The full variable domain, rest sourced from reference TRBV7-2 and TRBJ1-1, is GAGVSQSPSNKVTEKGKDVELRCDPISGHTALYWYRQSLGQGLEFLIYFQGNSAPDKSGLPSDRFSAERTGGSVSTLTIQRTQQEDSAVYLCASSWDAGNTEAFFGQGTRLTVV.

This clonotype has just a few counts. The J gene is TRBJ1-6, the V gene TRBV28; maybe TRBD1 (6 bases). V gave up 10 bases and J gave up 6 bases, with 19 bases separating them. This CDR3 is built from 15 residues. Germline V CDR1 and CDR2: MDHEN, SYDVKM. CDR3 sequence: CATPAGGSPNSPLHF. The CDR3 DNA follows: TGTGCCACCCCGGCCGGGGGCTCCCCTAATTCACCCCTCCACTTT.

This clonotype occurred a few times. This chain connects TRBV7-9 to TRBJ2-1, with D tentatively TRBD1 (6 bases). V lost 5 bases and J 3 bases, leaving 11 bases between the germline ends. The CDR3 runs to 14 residues. From germline, CDR1 is SEHNR and CDR2 FQNEAQ (reference sequence). The chain's CDR3 is CASSHRQVYNEQFF. In DNA form, the CDR3 reads TGTGCCAGCAGCCACCGACAGGTCTACAATGAGCAGTTCTTC.

V usage is TRBV18 and J usage is TRBJ1-4, with 7 bases fitting TRBD1. The CDR3 length is 15 residues. Germline CDR1 KGHSH, CDR2 LQKENI. V gave up 3 bases and J gave up 7 bases; unmatched junction bases: 8. DNA for the CDR3: TGTGCCAGCTCACCGCGGGGACAGAGCGGTGAAAAACTGTTTTTT. Residues: CASSPRGQSGEKLFF.

The chain couples TRBV3-1 to TRBJ2-3, with 9 bases that match TRBD1. This CDR3 contains 17 residues. V was pared by 2 bases and J by 2 bases, with 8 bases of the junction left unmatched. CDR1 LGHDT and CDR2 YNNKEL come from the germline V gene (reference sequence). CDR3 sequence (DNA): TGTGCCAGCAGCCAAACCACAGGGGGCGCGGACACAGATACGCAGTATTTT. Its translation is CASSQTTGGADTDTQYF.

This clonotype was seen only once. The gene calls are TRBV28 and TRBJ2-3, with D perhaps being TRBD1 or TRBD2 (5 bases each). V was cut by 2 bases and J by 6 bases, with 18 bases left in between. Germline V gene lookup returns CDR1 MDHEN and CDR2 SYDVKM. The CDR3 is made up of 16 amino acids. For the CDR3, the DNA is TGTGCCAGCAGTTTAGGACACACCATGGGGACGGATACGCAGTATTTT. Amino acid sequence: CASSLGHTMGTDTQYF.

The chain uses TRBV29-1 and TRBJ1-2, with a weak D call TRBD1 (6 bases). This CDR3 comprises 15 residues. V was cut by 7 bases and J by 0 bases, with 18 bases left in between. CDR1 and CDR2 (germline): SQVTM, ANQGSEA. CDR3 sequence (DNA): TGCAGCGGCTTGCCCCTGACAGGTGCTAACTATGGCTACACCTTC. This encodes CSGLPLTGANYGYTF.

This chain joins TRBV5-1 and TRBJ2-1; D perhaps matches TRBD1 (6 bases). The CDR3 has 16 amino acids. Trimming removed 1 base at V and 3 bases at J, with 14 bases between. The germline V gene encodes CDR1 SGHRS and CDR2 YFSETQ. DNA for the CDR3: TGCGCCAGCAGCTTGCAAACAGGGTTGGACTACAATGAGCAGTTCTTC. Amino acid sequence: CASSLQTGLDYNEQFF.

A remark on this clonotype: A read error may account for a junction end that differs from germline. V is TRBV10-3 and J is TRBJ2-1; 7 bases agree with TRBD2. The germline V gene has CDR1 ENHRY and CDR2 SYGVKD. The CDR3 spans 17 residues. The CDR3 region has the DNA TGCGCCATCAGTGAGTCTAGCGGAGGAGGGTACTTCAATGAGCAGTTCTTC. It translates to CAISESSGGGYFNEQFF.

This clonotype was detected only a few times. This chain uses TRBV12-3 or TRBV12-4 with TRBJ2-3, with a tentative D call TRBD1 (5 bases). This CDR3 spans 16 amino acids. The V gene lost 6 bases and the J gene lost 4 bases, with 20 bases spanning the gap. As DNA, the CDR3 is TGTGCCAGCAGGGACGGCAGGGAAGGGGCAGCAGATACGCAGTATTTT. This encodes CASRDGREGAADTQYF.

This clonotype came up once. The chain combines TRBV10-3 with TRBJ1-6, with 7 bases lining up with TRBD1. The CDR3 length is 13 residues. Germline lookup yields CDR1 ENHRY and CDR2 SYGVKD. V trimming: 7 bases; J trimming: 10 bases; junction bases outside the gene matches: 7. DNA for the CDR3: TGTGCCATCACTCGGGACAGCAGGTCACCCCTCCACTTT. Its translation: CAITRDSRSPLHF.

The rearrangement uses TRBV4-1 and TRBJ1-2; tentatively, D is TRBD1 (5 bases). V dropped 0 bases and J dropped 8 bases, with 16 bases sitting between them. CDR1 MGHRA and CDR2 YSYEKL come from the germline V gene. There are 15 residues in the CDR3. CDR3: CASSQDRQKGSGYTF. CDR3 sequence (DNA): TGCGCCAGCAGCCAAGATAGACAGAAGGGCTCCGGCTACACCTTC.

This chain uses TRBV18 with TRBJ2-7; 7 bases are a match to TRBD2. The ends lost 3 bases at V and 3 bases at J; junction bases unmatched: 5. Per the germline V gene, CDR1 is KGHSH and CDR2 is LQKENI. This CDR3 region has 14 residues. The CDR3 here is CASSPVRGDYEQYF. The CDR3, as DNA: TGTGCCAGCTCACCGGTCCGGGGGGACTACGAGCAGTACTTC.

The genes are TRBV6-6 and TRBJ2-4; a weak D match, TRBD1 (5 bases). The V end lost 1 base, the J end lost 3 bases, and 16 bases lay between the germline ends. CDR3 length: 17 amino acids. Germline V lookup: CDR1 MNHNY, CDR2 SVGAGI (reference sequence). DNA of the CDR3: TGTGCCAGCAGTTACTTCGCGGCAGGGATGGACAAAAACATTCAGTACTTC. Amino acid sequence: CASSYFAAGMDKNIQYF.

This clonotype was found a few times. This rearrangement joins TRBV15 to TRBJ2-5; D may be TRBD2 (6 bases). The end of the DNA fits TRBJ2-7 better, so the J call may be wrong. This CDR3 region has 15 residues. Germline loops: CDR1 LNHNV, CDR2 YYDKDF (reference sequence). The CDR3 reads CATSSRGGAPYEQYF. The CDR3 DNA reads TGTGCCACCAGCTCCCGGGGAGGAGCCCCCTACGAGCAGTACTTC.

The chain joins TRBV15 to TRBJ2-7; 7 nucleotides match TRBD1. Per the germline V gene, CDR1 is LNHNV and CDR2 is YYDKDF (reference sequence). The CDR3 sequence is 14 residues long. The V gene end was trimmed by 4 bases and the J gene end by 6 bases; junction bases not matched to a gene: 9. The CDR3 loop is CATSTRETGVEQYF. CDR3 DNA sequence: TGTGCCACCAGCACCCGAGAAACAGGGGTCGAGCAGTACTTC.